This note documents a single T cell receptor (beta chain) sequence. What it binds is not known. The data belong to a study of somatic mutations in cytotoxic T cells in rheumatoid arthritis. Whole-study findings and limits: A rise in CD8+ clonality with age was seen in rheumatoid arthritis patients but not in healthy controls. For CD8+ T-cell clonality, rheumatoid arthritis patients and age-matched healthy controls did not differ significantly.

TCRdb's copy holds only in-frame clones and misses some; the assay was immunoSEQ multiplex PCR. The table records thousands of clones, approximately 82% of them present only once. The V and J ends lost 4 bases and 2 bases respectively, with 10 bases between them. Germline CDR1 reads SGDLS; CDR2 reads YYNGEE. The CDR3 has 13 residues. The V and J genes are TRBV9 and TRBJ2-7; D unresolved. This sequence was found in a woman between 45 and 60 years old with rheumatoid arthritis. Sequencing was carried out using CD8+ T cells sorted from blood. The CDR3 coding sequence is TGTGCCAGCAGCCCGTCGACAACCTACGAGCAGTACTTC. This gives the protein CASSPSTTYEQYF.